This T cell receptor (beta chain) was observed in a study of T cell changes during pregnancy in multiple sclerosis. The table lists this clone with a count of one. Some clones are missing from TCRdb's copy, which holds only in-frame ones; the method was immunoSEQ multiplex PCR. In the table there are about 68,000 clones, about 91% of which are singletons. This clonotype was obtained from a female donor with multiple sclerosis, enrolled in a pregnancy study. The sample in question was peripheral blood, obtained in the first trimester of pregnancy.

The CDR3 nucleotides are TGTGCCAGCAGCCACAGGGGCGGAACCACTGAAGCTTTCTTT. This translates into CASSHRGGTTEAFF. This chain connects TRBV11-2 to TRBJ1-1; 7 bases fit TRBD1. The CDR3 contains 14 residues. CDR1 is SGHAT and CDR2 is FQNNGV in the germline V gene. V lost 5 bases to trimming and J lost 4 bases; unmatched junction nucleotides: 7.